This passage covers 2 T cell receptor beta chains from one sample sequenced in a study of beta chain features in type 1 diabetes. Expressed TCRB transcripts were sequenced because the entire RNA isolate underwent reverse transcription. Method: immunoSEQ multiplex PCR; TCRdb's copy keeps in-frame clones and lacks some. The repertoire holds 900,000 or so clones, with 17% as singletons. The sequenced sample was naive CD4+ T cells from blood. The source of these receptors is a woman aged 18-29 years in good health.

A word on this clone: The sample holds other DNA sequences that translate to the same CDR3. This chain joins TRBV28 and TRBJ2-7, with 8 bases that match TRBD1. In germline, CDR1 is MDHEN, CDR2 SYDVKM. The J segment lost 0 bases and the V segment lost 5 bases, leaving 6 bases of the junction unmatched. CDR3 length: 15 amino acids. CDR3 nucleotide sequence: TGTGCCAGCAGTCCCTCCGGGACAGGCTCCTACGAGCAGTACTTC. It encodes CASSPSGTGSYEQYF.

This clone has more than one count but fewer than ten. This sequence joins TRBV5-1 and TRBJ2-1, with D perhaps matching TRBD2 (6 bases). The CDR3 runs 15 residues. Per germline, CDR1 SGHRS and CDR2 YFSETQ. V was trimmed by 3 bases and J by 0 bases, leaving 10 bases between them. The CDR3 DNA sequence: TGCGCCAGCAGCTCCATAGCGGACTCCTACAATGAGCAGTTCTTC. Protein: CASSSIADSYNEQFF.